This T cell receptor beta chain comes out of a study of tissue T cells after allogeneic stem cell transplantation. On this clone: The antigen is undetermined. Mouse gene names apply. The CDR3 end is not reached by the read, which stops 1 residue before it; the germline J gene fills it in.

Findings of the study overall: Blood and spleen captured only part of the tissue TCR repertoire.

As for time point: mouse harvest day 14 after allogeneic transplant. Each mouse received 10^7 T-cell-depleted marrow cells plus 10^6 splenic CD5+ T cells by tail vein. Tissues came from B6→BALB/c major-mismatch GVHD mice at day 7 or 14. The germline gives CDR1 SGHSA, CDR2 FRNQAP. The CDR3 spans 14 residues. Trimming removed 1 base from V and 3 bases from J, with 9 bases in between. Survey-depth TCRbeta CDR3 sequencing reported V/J genes and productive frequencies. The repertoire was sequenced with immunoSEQ multiplex PCR; TCRdb's copy has only in-frame clones and lacks some. The sample comprises about 2,800 clones, about 40% of which are singletons, and approximately 30% rests with the top ten.

The chain combines TRBV16 with TRBJ1-1; D unclear. Sequenced: gut tissue. The TCR sequence derives from a female BALB/c mouse given C57BL/6 T cells with graft-versus-host disease after an allogeneic hematopoietic cell transplant. CDR3 DNA, as far as it was read: TGTGCAAGCAGCTTAGTTGGGGAGGACACAGAAGTCTTC. Protein sequence: CASSLVGEDTEVF. The entire CDR3 protein is CASSLVGEDTEVFF.